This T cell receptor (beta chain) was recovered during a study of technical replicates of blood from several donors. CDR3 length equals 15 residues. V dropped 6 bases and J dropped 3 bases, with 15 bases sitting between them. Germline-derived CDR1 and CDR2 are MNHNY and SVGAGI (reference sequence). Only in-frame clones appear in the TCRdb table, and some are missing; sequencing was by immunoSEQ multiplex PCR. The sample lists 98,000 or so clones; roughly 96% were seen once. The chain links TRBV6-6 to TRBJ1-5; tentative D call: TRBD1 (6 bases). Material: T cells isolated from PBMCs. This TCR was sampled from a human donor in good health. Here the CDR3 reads CASRWGGNDNQPQHF. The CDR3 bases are TGTGCCAGCAGGTGGGGGGGCAACGACAATCAGCCCCAGCATTTT.